Following are 9 T cell receptor beta chains from one sample sequenced in a study of T cell changes during pregnancy in multiple sclerosis. Sequencing was performed with immunoSEQ multiplex PCR; in TCRdb, only in-frame clones are kept and a portion is missing. The sample carries roughly 40,000 clones, about nine tenths recorded once. Sequences were derived from CD4+ T cells from peripheral blood mononuclear cells, sampled in the first trimester of pregnancy. The source is a female donor in good health, enrolled as a control in a pregnancy study.

The J gene is TRBJ1-4, the V gene TRBV19; TRBD1 is a possible D gene (5 bases). Deletions cut 3 bases from V and 3 bases from J, with 11 bases between. This CDR3 is built from 15 residues. Germline V gene data show CDR1 as LNHDA and CDR2 as SQIVND (reference sequence). For the CDR3, the DNA is TGTGCCAGTAGTATGGCGACAGCCCCTAATGAAAAACTGTTTTTT. This translates into CASSMATAPNEKLFF.

This chain links TRBV6-1 with TRBJ1-1; D is unclear. Germline values: CDR1 MNHNS, CDR2 SASEGT. The CDR3 has 13 amino acids. V was trimmed by 10 bases and J by 2 bases, leaving 14 bases between them. CDR3 bases: TGTGCCACTACCGAGGTGCCAAACACTGAAGCTTTCTTT. Its protein is CATTEVPNTEAFF.

This clone was recorded once. This chain links TRBV7-9 with TRBJ2-2; D is uncertain. Trimming left V 1 base short and J 7 bases short, with 7 bases between. This CDR3 is 13 amino acids long. In germline, CDR1 is SEHNR, CDR2 FQNEAQ (reference sequence). The DNA for the CDR3 is TGTGCCAGCAGCTTAGTGGCAGACGGGGAGCTGTTTTTT. Protein sequence: CASSLVADGELFF.

The J gene is TRBJ1-1, the V gene TRBV19, with D possibly being TRBD1 (6 bases). Trimming pared 5 bases from V and 5 bases from J, leaving 21 bases between. CDR3 length: 16 residues. CDR1 is LNHDA, CDR2 SQIVND, per germline (reference sequence). The CDR3 spells CASSASRQALKTEAFF. In DNA form, the CDR3 reads TGTGCCAGTAGTGCGTCTAGACAGGCTCTCAAGACTGAAGCTTTCTTT. The full variable domain, with the rest looked up from reference TRBV19 and TRBJ1-1, is DGGITQSPKYLFRKEGQNVTLSCEQNLNHDAMYWYRQDPGQGLRLIYYSQIVNDFQKGDIAEGYSVSREKKESFPLTVTSAQKNPTAFYLCASSASRQALKTEAFFGQGTRLTVV.

The chain combines TRBV7-9 with TRBJ2-5; a weak D match, TRBD2 (5 bases). The CDR3 spans 14 residues. Trimming pared 4 bases from V and 5 bases from J, leaving 14 bases between. CDR1 and CDR2 from the germline V gene are SEHNR and FQNEAQ (reference sequence). DNA of the CDR3: TGTGCCAGCAGCTACACTAGTCTTAGGGAGACCCAGTACTTC. Translation: CASSYTSLRETQYF.

The chain uses TRBV19 and TRBJ1-5, with D possibly matching TRBD1 (6 bases). CDR3 size: 15 residues. V was trimmed by 2 bases and J by 1 base, leaving 9 bases between them. CDR1 is LNHDA, CDR2 SQIVND, per germline (reference sequence). The CDR3, as DNA: TGTGCCAGTAGTATAAAAACAGGGAGCAATCAGCCCCAGCATTTT. Translating gives CASSIKTGSNQPQHF.

The chain links TRBV28 to TRBJ1-6, with 7 positions matching TRBD1. J was trimmed by 5 bases and V by 6 bases; bases with no gene match: 4. From germline, CDR1 is MDHEN and CDR2 SYDVKM. The CDR3 runs 14 residues. CDR3 in amino acids: CASSLGQDNSPLHF. The DNA of the CDR3 is TGTGCCAGCAGCCTCGGACAGGATAATTCACCCCTCCACTTT.

This chain joins TRBV7-2 and TRBJ2-7; a possible D gene is TRBD1 (6 bases). Trimming removed 4 bases at V and 5 bases at J, with 15 bases between. The CDR3 runs to 14 residues. Looked up from germline, CDR1 is SGHTA and CDR2 is FQGNSA. CDR3 loop: CASSSYGQSHEQYF. As DNA, the CDR3 is TGTGCCAGCAGCTCATACGGACAGTCCCACGAGCAGTACTTC.

The J gene is TRBJ2-7, the V gene TRBV5-1; 10 bases line up with TRBD2. The germline CDR1 and CDR2 sequences are SGHRS and YFSETQ. The V segment lost 4 bases and the J segment 5 bases; nucleotides outside the gene matches: 12. The CDR3 has 16 amino acids. The CDR3: CASSIIKASGGHEQYF. The CDR3 nucleotides read TGCGCCAGCAGCATCATCAAGGCTAGCGGGGGACACGAGCAGTACTTC.